The 28 T cell receptor beta chains below were found in one sample sequenced in a study of T-cell reconstitution after alpha-beta-depleted transplantation in children. Molecular barcoding with unique molecular identifiers was used for the TCRbeta library. TCRdb analysed the PCR reads with MiXCR anew, one entry per CDR3 protein. The sample contains 350,000 to 500,000 distinct CDR3 sequences, over 40% of which appear only once. Sequences were derived from PBMCs, sampled before TCRalphabeta/CD19-depleted stem cell transplant. The receptors were sampled from a girl aged 2-10 years with aplastic anemia, due to receive a stem cell transplant.

The chain couples TRBV10-3 to TRBJ2-7; D is uncertain. Germline loops: CDR1 ENHRY, CDR2 SYGVKD. The V gene lost 2 bases and the J gene lost 3 bases, with 11 bases spanning the gap. The CDR3 extends over 14 amino acids. CDR3 amino acids: CAISEDGGYYEQYF. The CDR3, as DNA: TGTGCCATCAGTGAGGACGGTGGATACTACGAGCAGTACTTC.

The chain is built from TRBV6-1 and TRBJ2-5; 10 nucleotides align to TRBD1. This CDR3 region has 15 residues. V was clipped by 6 bases and J by 5 bases; unmatched bases: 9. Germline values: CDR1 MNHNS, CDR2 SASEGT. The CDR3 is CASRAGQGFRETQYF. The CDR3 DNA reads TGTGCCAGCAGGGCGGGACAGGGGTTTCGGGAGACCCAGTACTTC.

There are a few counts of this clonotype. This sequence joins TRBV30 and TRBJ2-5; D possibly corresponds to TRBD1 (6 bases). Trimming left V 3 bases short and J 5 bases short, with 19 bases between. Per germline, CDR1 GTSNPN and CDR2 SVGIG (reference sequence). The CDR3 covers 15 residues. Written as DNA, the CDR3 is TGTGCCTGGAGGAAAATCATACAGGGCGACGAGACCCAGTACTTC. Amino acids: CAWRKIIQGDETQYF.

This clonotype was observed a handful of times. The chain uses TRBV28 and TRBJ1-2, with D perhaps matching TRBD1 (5 bases). The CDR3 covers 13 residues. V was cut by 6 bases and J by 8 bases, with 16 bases left in between. Germline V CDR1 and CDR2: MDHEN, SYDVKM. CDR3 in DNA: TGTGCCAGCAGCCCGGGAGGGGCAAGGGGCTACACCTTC. Translating it yields CASSPGGARGYTF.

Many counts were recorded for this clonotype. J is TRBJ2-1 and V is TRBV3-1; tentatively, D is TRBD1 (6 bases). This CDR3 contains 13 residues. CDR1 and CDR2 (germline): LGHDT, YNNKEL (reference sequence). V shed 3 bases and J shed 4 bases, with 7 bases lying between them. Here the CDR3 DNA reads TGTGCCAGCAGCCAGGGGGCGTACAATGAGCAGTTCTTC. Translated: CASSQGAYNEQFF.

This clonotype was recorded once. The J gene is TRBJ1-6, the V gene TRBV20-1; TRBD1 aligns across 7 bases. Germline trimming cut 6 bases from V and 10 bases from J; bases unmatched to any gene: 15. This CDR3 contains 15 residues. Germline lookup yields CDR1 DFQATT and CDR2 SNEGSKA (reference sequence). Here the CDR3 DNA reads TGCAGTGCGGAAAACCGAGGACAGGATAGCTCACCCCTCCACTTT. This encodes CSAENRGQDSSPLHF.

V gene TRBV7-8 combines with J gene TRBJ1-4; a possible D gene is TRBD1 (5 bases). CDR1 is SGHVS, CDR2 FQNEAQ, per germline. CDR3 size: 14 residues. V lost 3 bases and J 3 bases, leaving 8 bases between the germline ends. The CDR3: CASSLGGANEKLFF. As DNA, the CDR3 is TGTGCCAGCAGCTTGGGGGGGGCTAATGAAAAACTGTTTTTT. The variable domain in full, completed from reference TRBV7-8 and TRBJ1-4, reads GAGVSQSPRYKVAKRGQDVALRCDPISGHVSLFWYQQALGQGPEFLTYFQNEAQLDKSGLPSDRFFAERPEGSVSTLKIQRTQQEDSAVYLCASSLGGANEKLFFGSGTQLSVL.

The genes are TRBV20-1 and TRBJ2-1, with D unclear. There are 12 residues in the CDR3. CDR1 and CDR2 from the germline V gene are DFQATT and SNEGSKA (reference sequence). V dropped 3 bases and J dropped 10 bases, with 13 bases sitting between them. CDR3 in DNA: TGCAGTGCTAGGGCGACTGCCCTGGAGCAGTTCTTC. This gives the protein CSARATALEQFF.

Many counts were recorded for this clonotype. The chain combines TRBV30 with TRBJ1-1; no reliable D call. The CDR3 length is 13 residues. Germline assignment: CDR1 GTSNPN and CDR2 SVGIG (reference sequence). Trimming pared 7 bases from V and 2 bases from J, leaving 14 bases between. The CDR3 region has the DNA TGTGCCTCTGTAAAAGGGAGTAACACTGAAGCTTTCTTT. Protein: CASVKGSNTEAFF.

The rearrangement uses TRBV20-1 and TRBJ2-5; 9 nucleotides align to TRBD1. There are 15 residues in the CDR3. With 4 bases clipped from V and 4 bases from J, the junction kept 10 bases outside the gene matches. The germline CDR1 and CDR2 sequences are DFQATT and SNEGSKA (reference sequence). The CDR3 DNA reads as TGCAGTGCTATGTTTGGGACAGGGTACCTAGAGACCCAGTACTTC. Protein product: CSAMFGTGYLETQYF.

This sequence joins TRBV5-1 and TRBJ2-6; D may be TRBD2 (5 bases). Germline loops: CDR1 SGHRS, CDR2 YFSETQ. CDR3 length equals 16 residues. Between the trimmed V and J ends, which lost 5 bases and 4 bases, there was a span of 16 bases. This CDR3 reads CASSRGESSGANVLTF. The CDR3 DNA reads as TGCGCCAGCAGTCGGGGTGAATCAAGCGGGGCCAACGTCCTGACTTTC.

This clonotype was counted ten times or more. The chain combines TRBV19 with TRBJ2-7; 9 bases map to TRBD1. The J segment lost 6 bases and the V segment lost 6 bases, leaving 9 bases of the junction unmatched. The CDR3 is 14 amino acids. The V gene's germline CDR1 is LNHDA and CDR2 SQIVND (reference sequence). As DNA, the CDR3 is TGTGCCAGTAGCGAACAGGGGGCAAGGGGCGAGCAGTACTTC. It translates to CASSEQGARGEQYF.

This clonotype was found a few times. The V call is TRBV5-1, the J call TRBJ2-5; 10 bases agree with TRBD1. Germline V CDR1 and CDR2: SGHRS, YFSETQ. The V segment lost 0 bases and the J segment 2 bases; nucleotides outside the gene matches: 7. CDR3 size: 17 residues. CDR3 nucleotide sequence: TGCGCCAGCAGCTTGGCCGAGACAGGGGGCGGACAAGAGACCCAGTACTTC. This gives the protein CASSLAETGGGQETQYF. Complete variable domain (other parts from reference TRBV5-1 and TRBJ2-5): KAGVTQTPRYLIKTRGQQVTLSCSPISGHRSVSWYQQTPGQGLQFLFEYFSETQRNKGNFPGRFSGRQFSNSRSEMNVSTLELGDSALYLCASSLAETGGGQETQYFGPGTRLLVL.

The rearrangement joins TRBV7-9 to TRBJ2-6; D remains unclear. There are 14 residues in the CDR3. Germline loops: CDR1 SEHNR, CDR2 FQNEAQ (reference sequence). V lost 3 bases to trimming and J lost 2 bases, with 5 bases between them. The CDR3, as DNA: TGTGCCAGCAGCTTTTACACTGGGGCCAACGTCCTGACTTTC. It translates to CASSFYTGANVLTF.

The chain couples TRBV5-6 to TRBJ2-1, with unresolved D. V lost 1 base and J lost 6, with 11 bases in between. The CDR3 has 14 residues. Germline CDR1 is SGHDT and CDR2 is YYEEEE. In DNA form, the CDR3 reads TGTGCCAGCAGCTTGTATGGCTGGGCCAATGAGCAGTTCTTC. It encodes CASSLYGWANEQFF.

Of note for this clonotype: Given the absence of the conserved phenylalanine or tryptophan at the CDR3 end, a read error is likely. The chain joins TRBV5-6 to TRBJ2-1; maybe TRBD2 (5 bases). Germline V lookup: CDR1 SGHDT, CDR2 YYEEEE. The CDR3 extends over 14 amino acids. V was trimmed by 4 bases and J by 0 bases, leaving 8 bases between them. CDR3 residues: CASSPGSSYNEQFS. CDR3 in DNA: TGTGCCAGCAGCCCGGGGAGCTCCTACAATGAGCAGTTCTCC.

J is TRBJ2-3 and V is TRBV7-6; TRBD2 matches 9 bases. The CDR3 is 15 residues long. The ends lost 4 bases at V and 5 bases at J; junction bases unmatched: 7. Looked up from germline, CDR1 is SGHVS and CDR2 is FNYEAQ. The CDR3 sequence is CASSWGSGRGDTQYF. The CDR3 region has the DNA TGTGCCAGCAGCTGGGGTAGCGGGAGAGGAGATACGCAGTATTTT. Together with reference TRBV7-6 and TRBJ2-3, the CDR3 gives the full variable domain: GAGVSQSPRYKVTKRGQDVALRCDPISGHVSLYWYRQALGQGPEFLTYFNYEAQQDKSGLPNDRFSAERPEGSISTLTIQRTEQRDSAMYRCASSWGSGRGDTQYFGPGTRLTVL.

The table lists this clonotype with a few counts. V usage is TRBV7-9 and J usage is TRBJ2-5; a possible D gene is TRBD1 (6 bases). The ends were cut back, 5 bases at V and 1 base at J, with 11 bases in the middle. Germline-derived CDR1 and CDR2 are SEHNR and FQNEAQ (reference sequence). CDR3 length: 14 residues. CDR3 in DNA: TGTGCCAGCAGCACGCGCAGGGGCCAAGAGACCCAGTACTTC. It is translated as CASSTRRGQETQYF.

V usage is TRBV5-1 and J usage is TRBJ2-7, with 11 bases fitting TRBD2. The CDR3 is 16 amino acids. Trimming took 0 bases from V and 0 from J; bases not matched to a gene: 2. Germline V lookup: CDR1 SGHRS, CDR2 YFSETQ. Written as DNA, the CDR3 is TGCGCCAGCAGCTTGGTTACTAGCGGGAGCTCCTACGAGCAGTACTTC. This translates into CASSLVTSGSSYEQYF.

In its sample, this clonotype was seen a few times. The chain is built from TRBV5-1 and TRBJ1-2; TRBD1 agrees at 8 bases. CDR3 length equals 19 residues. Germline V gives CDR1 SGHRS, CDR2 YFSETQ. V was clipped by 0 bases and J by 4 bases; unmatched bases: 17. In DNA form, the CDR3 reads TGCGCCAGCAGCTTGGACCCAGGGACAGGCTATCAGATATCCTATGGCTACACCTTC. Translated: CASSLDPGTGYQISYGYTF.

This clonotype was observed many times. V and J are TRBV12-3 or TRBV12-4 and TRBJ1-3; D is perhaps TRBD1 (5 bases). V was clipped by 3 bases and J by 0 bases, with 15 bases between them. This CDR3 has 17 amino acids. The CDR3 DNA is TGTGCCAGCAGTTTTGAGATACAGGTCGTCTCTGGAAACACCATATATTTT. This encodes CASSFEIQVVSGNTIYF.

This rearrangement joins TRBV20-1 to TRBJ2-3, with 8 bases that match TRBD2. J was trimmed by 2 bases and V by 2 bases; bases with no gene match: 3. The CDR3 is 14 residues long. CDR1 is DFQATT and CDR2 is SNEGSKA in the germline V gene (reference sequence). The CDR3 loop is CSARLSGATDTQYF. CDR3 DNA sequence: TGCAGTGCTAGACTTAGCGGGGCCACAGATACGCAGTATTTT.

This sequence joins TRBV9 and TRBJ2-6; 9 bases map to TRBD1. Germline assignment: CDR1 SGDLS and CDR2 YYNGEE. This CDR3 has 16 residues. Trimming at V came to 2 bases and at J to 4 bases, leaving 4 bases not matched to a gene. In DNA form, the CDR3 reads TGTGCCAGCAGCGTGACAGGGGGGGTCGGGGCCAACGTCCTGACTTTC. It is translated as CASSVTGGVGANVLTF.

This rearrangement joins TRBV6-5 to TRBJ2-1; D possibly matches TRBD1 or TRBD2 (5 bases each). The CDR3 covers 12 residues. V lost 5 bases, J lost 13 bases, and 15 bases lay in between. Germline assignment: CDR1 MNHEY and CDR2 SVGAGI. CDR3 protein: CASSTPLGDQFF. CDR3 bases: TGTGCCAGCAGTACCCCCCTAGGGGACCAGTTCTTC.

The J gene is TRBJ1-2, the V gene TRBV20-1; D call uncertain. Trimming took off 3 bases at V and 2 bases at J, with 7 bases between the two ends. CDR1 is DFQATT and CDR2 is SNEGSKA in the germline V gene (reference sequence). CDR3 length equals 12 residues. The CDR3 loop is CSARFGNYGYTF. DNA of the CDR3: TGCAGTGCTAGGTTTGGGAACTATGGCTACACCTTC.

Ten or more counts support this clonotype. V and J are TRBV20-1 and TRBJ2-2; maybe TRBD1 (6 bases). Trimming stripped 5 bases from V and 1 base from J, with 8 bases between. CDR1 is DFQATT, CDR2 SNEGSKA, per germline (reference sequence). The CDR3 spans 13 residues. In DNA, the CDR3 is TGCAGTGCTCCGGACAGGAACACCGGGGAGCTGTTTTTT. This encodes CSAPDRNTGELFF.

This clonotype was recorded a few times. CDR3 amino acids: CASSPLYYTSGGAHEQFF. The CDR3 DNA is TGCGCCAGCAGCCCACTATACTATACTAGCGGGGGGGCCCATGAGCAGTTCTTC. The chain couples TRBV5-1 to TRBJ2-1, with 13 bases identical to TRBD2. Unmatched junction bases numbered 15, after V lost 4 bases and J lost 8 bases. Germline V gene data show CDR1 as SGHRS and CDR2 as YFSETQ. The CDR3 has 18 residues.

There are a few counts of this clonotype. The chain carries TRBV5-1 and TRBJ2-7; tentatively, D is TRBD2 (6 bases). The V gene lost 9 bases and the J gene lost 8 bases, with 18 bases spanning the gap. The CDR3 sequence is 12 residues long. Germline-derived CDR1 and CDR2 are SGHRS and YFSETQ. DNA for the CDR3: TGCGCCATCACTGGCGGGGCCGGGCAGCAGTACTTC. It encodes CAITGGAGQQYF.